The clone carrying this T cell receptor beta chain was observed once. Looked up from germline, CDR1 is MDHEN and CDR2 is SYDVKM. The V and J ends lost 4 bases and 0 bases respectively, with 6 bases between them. The CDR3 contains 14 residues. The source of the sample is a study of OX40 agonist ivuxolimab in advanced cancers. Study-level information: Anti-PD-1, anti-PD-L1 or anti-CTLA-4 therapy given earlier was allowed, and 35% to 50% had some.

The data were produced by immunoSEQ multiplex PCR, yet TCRdb's version contains in-frame clones alone and is incomplete. The repertoire holds over 80,000 clones, with about 94% as singletons. Autoimmune disease history or systemic immunosuppression led to patients being barred. This clonotype was obtained from an adult with an advanced solid tumor such as melanoma, head and neck, liver or kidney cancer. The chain combines TRBV28 with TRBJ1-4; no reliable D call. This specimen consisted of CD4+ or CD8+ T cells sorted from blood, obtained in a trial of the OX40 agonist ivuxolimab. The CDR3 DNA is TGTGCCAGCAGTTCAAGGTCAACTAATGAAAAACTGTTTTTT. Translation gives CASSSRSTNEKLFF.